This is a list of T cell receptor beta chains from one sample in a study of blood T cell repertoires in COVID-19. Data came from immunoSEQ multiplex PCR; TCRdb stores just in-frame clones and leaves some out. The data show roughly 250,000 clones, with about 86% seen just once and around 4% held by the top ten. Sequenced sample: peripheral blood. The source is a middle-aged man with active or convalescent COVID-19. The CDR3 runs from the conserved cysteine through the conserved F or W. A D gene is named only where the DNA matches it firmly. Part of the rows lack a size; the others show once, few, many or a class for expanded clones.

. TRBJ2-1 TRBD1 TRBV18 CASSPAGTGLYNEQFF TGTGCCAGCTCACCTGCCGGGACAGGACTCTACAATGAGCAGTTCTTC
. TRBJ1-3 . TRBV27 CARVEEGSTGNTIYF TGTGCCAGAGTGGAGGAAGGGTCGACTGGAAACACCATATATTTT
. TRBJ2-1 . TRBV25-1 CASSEFGGYNEQFF TGTGCCAGCAGTGAATTCGGAGGCTACAATGAGCAGTTCTTC
. TRBJ1-4 . TRBV6-1 CASSEAGGRGEKLFF TGTGCCAGCAGTGAAGCTGGGGGGAGGGGTGAAAAACTGTTTTTT
few TRBJ2-1 TRBD1 TRBV3-1/TRBV3-2 CASSQGQGWNEQFF TGTGCCAGCAGCCAAGGACAGGGATGGAATGAGCAGTTCTTC
. TRBJ2-3 TRBD1 TRBV9 CASSVEGQSSTDTQYF TGTGCCAGCAGCGTAGAGGGACAGTCAAGCACAGATACGCAGTATTTT
few TRBJ1-1 . TRBV7-6 CASSLYGGSNTEAFF TGTGCCAGCAGCTTATATGGGGGCTCGAACACTGAAGCTTTCTTT
once TRBJ2-2 . TRBV7-2 CASSQGGYGELFF TGTGCCAGCAGTCAAGGAGGGTACGGGGAGCTGTTTTTT
. TRBJ1-5 TRBD1 TRBV27 CASSLDRGGNQPQHF TGTGCCAGCAGTTTGGACAGGGGAGGTAATCAGCCCCAGCATTTT
. TRBJ1-2 . TRBV2 CASSEEVNYGYTF TGTGCCAGCAGTGAGGAGGTTAACTATGGCTACACCTTC
. TRBJ2-7 TRBD1 TRBV4-1 CASSQRTGSEQYF TGCGCCAGCAGCCAGAGGACAGGGTCCGAGCAGTACTTC
few TRBJ1-5 . TRBV30 CAWSAGWDQPQHF TGTGCCTGGTCCGCGGGATGGGACCAGCCCCAGCATTTT
. TRBJ1-3 . TRBV5-1 CASSLDSRGGNTIYF TGCGCCAGCAGCTTGGATTCCCGGGGTGGAAACACCATATATTTT
. TRBJ2-2 . TRBV5-1 CASSSVAGGTGELFF TGCGCCAGCAGCTCGGTGGCGGGTGGCACCGGGGAGCTGTTTTTT
. TRBJ2-2 . TRBV7-8 CASSLILNTGELFF TGTGCCAGCAGCTTAATCCTCAACACCGGGGAGCTGTTTTTT
. TRBJ2-7 TRBD1 TRBV5-6 CASSTGPGTVSYEQYF TGTGCCAGCAGCACCGGTCCCGGGACAGTCTCCTACGAGCAGTACTTC
. TRBJ1-2 . TRBV7-2 CASSFRGSFGYTF TGTGCCAGCAGCTTTAGGGGATCCTTTGGCTACACCTTC
few TRBJ1-2 TRBD1 TRBV5-1 CASALTGGSYGYTF TGCGCCAGCGCCTTAACAGGGGGCAGCTATGGCTACACCTTC
. TRBJ1-2 . TRBV5-1 CASSLVLGGLNYGYTF TGCGCCAGCAGCTTGGTACTCGGGGGGCTCAACTATGGCTACACCTTC
. TRBJ1-2 TRBD1 TRBV6-6 CASSPTPPRGGHYGYTF TGTGCCAGCAGTCCTACCCCCCCGAGAGGGGGCCATTATGGCTACACCTTC
few TRBJ2-7 . TRBV5-1 CASSFSGGTYEQYF TGCGCCAGCAGCTTCTCCGGGGGTACCTACGAGCAGTACTTC
. TRBJ2-2 TRBD1 TRBV19 CASSIDGYRGTANTGELFF TGTGCCAGTAGTATAGATGGGTACAGGGGAACAGCGAACACCGGGGAGCTGTTTTTT
once TRBJ1-2 . TRBV19 CASKPRTPVYGYTF TGTGCCAGTAAACCCCGGACTCCCGTCTATGGCTACACCTTC
few TRBJ2-7 . TRBV28 CASSLIAQTEQYF TGTGCCAGCAGTTTGATTGCGCAGACAGAGCAGTACTTC
once TRBJ2-7 TRBD1 TRBV2 CASSRTGPYEQYF TGTGCCAGCAGCAGGACAGGGCCCTACGAGCAGTACTTC
. TRBJ1-1 TRBD1 TRBV5-4 CASSLSARQGHTEAFF TGTGCCAGCAGCTTGTCGGCGAGACAGGGTCACACTGAAGCTTTCTTT
. TRBJ1-1 TRBD1 TRBV7-9 CASSSRTGGANTEAFF TGTGCCAGCAGCTCGAGGACAGGGGGGGCGAACACTGAAGCTTTCTTT
many TRBJ1-3 TRBD1 TRBV5-6 CASSLHRGSGNTIYF TGTGCCAGCAGCTTGCACAGGGGATCCGGAAACACCATATATTTT
. TRBJ1-1 TRBD1 TRBV19 CASSGPGQGKTEAFF TGTGCCAGTAGTGGGCCCGGACAGGGGAAAACTGAAGCTTTCTTT
. TRBJ1-1 . TRBV4-2 CASSQGQNTEAFF TGTGCCAGCAGCCAAGGGCAAAACACTGAAGCTTTCTTT
. TRBJ2-7 . TRBV9 CASSPGRGNEQYF TGTGCCAGCAGCCCCGGACGAGGGAACGAGCAGTACTTC
. TRBJ1-5 TRBD1 TRBV7-8 CASSPFSGTGARQPQHF TGTGCCAGCAGCCCCTTCTCGGGGACAGGGGCACGACAGCCCCAGCATTTT
. TRBJ2-1 . TRBV4-2 CASSQPGSSYNEQFF TGTGCCAGCAGCCAACCGGGGAGCTCCTACAATGAGCAGTTCTTC
. TRBJ1-5 . TRBV6-5 CASRRHRSQPQHF TGTGCCAGCAGACGACATCGAAGCCAGCCCCAGCATTTT
. TRBJ1-2 . TRBV29-1 CSVEDRRQVGYTF TGCAGCGTTGAAGATAGGAGGCAGGTGGGCTACACCTTC
. TRBJ2-6 . TRBV5-5 CASSLVSASSGANVLTF TGTGCCAGCAGCTTGGTCTCCGCTAGCTCTGGGGCCAACGTCCTGACTTTC
. TRBJ2-2 TRBD1 TRBV7-2 CASSLGAGGNTGELFF TGTGCCAGCAGCTTAGGGGCAGGGGGGAACACCGGGGAGCTGTTTTTT
. TRBJ2-3 TRBD2 TRBV19 CASSIDPSGGLSSTDTQYF TGTGCCAGTAGTATAGATCCCAGCGGGGGCCTTTCTAGCACAGATACGCAGTATTTT
. TRBJ1-6 . TRBV5-6 CASSLKGSPLHF TGTGCCAGCAGCTTGAAGGGGTCACCCCTCCACTTT
. TRBJ2-2 . TRBV19 CASSMAMKTGELFF TGTGCCAGTAGTATGGCCATGAAAACCGGGGAGCTGTTTTTT
. TRBJ2-7 TRBD1 TRBV2 CASRMTGVNYEQYF TGTGCCAGCAGGATGACAGGGGTTAACTACGAGCAGTACTTC
. TRBJ2-3 TRBD2 TRBV6-1 CASSEFSGGTDTQYF TGTGCCAGCAGTGAATTTAGCGGGGGTACAGATACGCAGTATTTT
. TRBJ2-3 TRBD2 TRBV4-2 CASSQESGGTLTDTQYF TGTGCCAGCAGCCAAGAGAGCGGGGGGACTCTCACAGATACGCAGTATTTT
. TRBJ1-1 . TRBV7-2 CASSVSEHTEAFF TGTGCCAGCAGCGTTAGCGAGCATACTGAAGCTTTCTTT